Below are 8 T cell receptor beta chains sequenced from a single sample in a study of PD-L1 blockade in urothelial cancer. The table came from immunoSEQ multiplex PCR; TCRdb's copy has only in-frame clones and leaves some out. This table has more than 20,000 clones, about 83% appearing once. The material sequenced was PBMCs, taken around atezolizumab (anti-PD-L1) treatment. All receptors derive from a man in his fifties with urothelial cancer.

This chain connects TRBV15 to TRBJ2-7; the D gene is possibly TRBD2 (5 bases). The CDR3 length is 17 residues. The ends were cut back, 5 bases at V and 0 bases at J, with 20 bases in the middle. The germline CDR1 and CDR2 sequences are LNHNV and YYDKDF (reference sequence). In DNA form, the CDR3 reads TGTGCCACCAGCCCACCCTCCTGGGAGTCCCCCTCCTACGAGCAGTACTTC. Translation gives CATSPPSWESPSYEQYF.

V gene TRBV4-1 combines with J gene TRBJ2-5; weak D call: TRBD1 (6 bases). This CDR3 is built from 16 residues. Between the trimmed V and J ends, which lost 0 bases and 2 bases, there was a span of 13 bases. CDR1 and CDR2 from the germline V gene are MGHRA and YSYEKL. The CDR3 is CASSQDTSRGQETQYF. As DNA, the CDR3 is TGCGCCAGCAGCCAAGATACGAGCAGGGGACAAGAGACCCAGTACTTC.

This clone is medium-sized in the sample. V is TRBV29-1 and J is TRBJ2-1, with 10 positions matching TRBD2. Germline V gene lookup returns CDR1 SQVTM and CDR2 ANQGSEA. V trimming: 4 bases; J trimming: 4 bases; junction bases outside the gene matches: 4. This CDR3 spans 14 amino acids. The DNA of the CDR3 is TGCAGCGTTGCCGGGACTAGCGTTTACAATGAGCAGTTCTTC. This translates into CSVAGTSVYNEQFF.

This chain connects TRBV6-5 to TRBJ2-6; TRBD1 might be the D (6 bases). The V gene lost 6 bases and the J gene lost 0 bases, with 9 bases spanning the gap. This CDR3 has 15 amino acids. Germline-derived CDR1 and CDR2 are MNHEY and SVGAGI. CDR3 in DNA: TGTGCCAGCAGCCCGACAGGCTCTGGGGCCAACGTCCTGACTTTC. Encoded protein: CASSPTGSGANVLTF.

V gene TRBV19 combines with J gene TRBJ2-3; TRBD2 might be the D (6 bases). In germline, CDR1 is LNHDA, CDR2 SQIVND (reference sequence). The length of the CDR3 is 15 residues. V was trimmed by 2 bases and J by 4 bases, leaving 13 bases between them. The CDR3 loop is CASSISGAGADTQYF. CDR3 in DNA: TGTGCCAGTAGTATATCGGGAGCGGGCGCAGATACGCAGTATTTT.

The rearrangement uses TRBV2 and TRBJ2-7; 7 bases agree with TRBD2. Germline loops: CDR1 SNHLY, CDR2 FYNNEI. After removal of 7 bases from V and 4 bases from J, the junction contained 4 bases not matched to a gene. The CDR3 runs 12 residues. As DNA, the CDR3 is TGTGCCAGCACCCGGGGGGATTACGAGCAGTACTTC. Translated: CASTRGDYEQYF.

The J gene is TRBJ2-5, the V gene TRBV9, with a possible D match to TRBD1 (6 bases). The V gene's germline CDR1 is SGDLS and CDR2 YYNGEE. The ends were cut back, 0 bases at V and 3 bases at J, with 15 bases in the middle. This CDR3 contains 16 residues. In DNA, the CDR3 is TGTGCCAGCAGCGTAGCTCGAGGGGGTACTAAAGAGACCCAGTACTTC. It codes for CASSVARGGTKETQYF.

The V gene is TRBV5-6, the J gene TRBJ1-2; 7 bases agree with TRBD1. The CDR3 is 13 amino acids. V was pared by 5 bases and J by 9 bases, with 10 bases of the junction left unmatched. Germline V gives CDR1 SGHDT, CDR2 YYEEEE. The CDR3 spells CASRSQGFRSYTF. DNA of the CDR3: TGTGCCAGCAGGTCACAGGGGTTTAGGAGCTACACCTTC.